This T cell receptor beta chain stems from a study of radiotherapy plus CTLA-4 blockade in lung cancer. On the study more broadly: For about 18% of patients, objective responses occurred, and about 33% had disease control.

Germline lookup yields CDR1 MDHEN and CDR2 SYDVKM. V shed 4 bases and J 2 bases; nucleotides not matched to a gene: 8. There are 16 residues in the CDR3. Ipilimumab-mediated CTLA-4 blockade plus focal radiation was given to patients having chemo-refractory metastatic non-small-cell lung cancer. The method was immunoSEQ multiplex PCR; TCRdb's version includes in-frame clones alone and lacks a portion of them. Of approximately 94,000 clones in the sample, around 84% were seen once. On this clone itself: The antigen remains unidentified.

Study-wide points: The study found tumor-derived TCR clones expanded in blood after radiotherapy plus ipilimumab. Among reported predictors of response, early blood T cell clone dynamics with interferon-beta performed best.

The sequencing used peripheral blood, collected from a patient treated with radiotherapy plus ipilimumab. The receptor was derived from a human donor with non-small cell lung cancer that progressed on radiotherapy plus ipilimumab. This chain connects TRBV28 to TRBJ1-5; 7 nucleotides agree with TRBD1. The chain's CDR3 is CASSSHTGEGNQPQHF. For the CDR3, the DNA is TGTGCCAGCAGTTCCCACACAGGGGAAGGCAATCAGCCCCAGCATTTT.